This entry lists 32 T cell receptor beta chains sequenced from one sample in a study of cytomegalovirus exposure and HLA in healthy donors. PCR amplification relied on 60 Vbeta primers (plus 13 Jbeta primers). The protocol was immunoSEQ multiplex PCR, while the TCRdb copy is restricted to in-frame clones and leaves out a portion. The top ten clones hold approximately 4.5% of a sample with around 110,000 clones, more than 65% of them seen once. The material sequenced was PBMCs. The receptors originated from a male donor in good health and CMV-seronegative.

The chain is built from TRBV19 and TRBJ2-7; 7 bases are shared with TRBD1. This CDR3 spans 15 amino acids. Germline trimming cut 6 bases from V and 0 bases from J; bases unmatched to any gene: 8. Germline-derived CDR1 and CDR2 are LNHDA and SQIVND (reference sequence). CDR3 amino acids: CASSLTGESSYEQYF. CDR3 nucleotides: TGTGCCAGTAGCCTTACAGGGGAGAGCTCCTACGAGCAGTACTTC.

A few counts support this clone. The chain combines TRBV4-1 with TRBJ2-3, with 10 bases aligning to TRBD2. Trimming took 1 base from V and 6 from J; bases not matched to a gene: 10. Germline V gene lookup returns CDR1 MGHRA and CDR2 YSYEKL. The length of the CDR3 is 17 residues. The CDR3 sequence is CASSQGLGLAVRDTQYF. The CDR3 coding sequence is TGCGCCAGCAGCCAAGGTTTAGGACTAGCGGTCAGGGATACGCAGTATTTT.

The chain joins TRBV6-1 to TRBJ1-5; 11 bases are a match to TRBD1. Germline lookup yields CDR1 MNHNS and CDR2 SASEGT. CDR3 length: 14 residues. The V and J ends lost 6 bases and 5 bases, in that order; junction bases with no gene match: 3. The CDR3 protein is CASSGQGAYQPQHF. The CDR3 nucleotides are TGTGCCAGCAGCGGACAGGGGGCCTATCAGCCCCAGCATTTT.

The V and J genes are TRBV30 and TRBJ2-7; 9 positions agree with TRBD1. Unmatched junction bases numbered 9, after V lost 2 bases and J lost 7 bases. Germline V gives CDR1 GTSNPN, CDR2 SVGIG (reference sequence). CDR3 length: 14 residues. The CDR3 spells CAWSSGTGSGEQYF. The CDR3 DNA follows: TGTGCCTGGAGTTCCGGGACAGGGTCAGGGGAGCAGTACTTC.

V usage is TRBV4-1 and J usage is TRBJ2-7; D is possibly TRBD1 (5 bases). This CDR3 is 14 amino acids long. CDR1 is MGHRA, CDR2 YSYEKL, per germline. Trimming took 0 bases from V and 7 from J, leaving 13 bases between them. The CDR3 DNA is TGCGCCAGCAGCCAAGAAGCAGGGTTGAAGGAGCAGTACTTC. Translating it yields CASSQEAGLKEQYF.

The chain has TRBV5-8 and TRBJ2-1; TRBD2 matches at 8 bases. After removal of 5 bases from V and 1 base from J, the junction contained 11 bases not matched to a gene. The CDR3 runs 17 residues. Germline-derived CDR1 and CDR2 are SGHTS and YDEGEE. The DNA for the CDR3 is TGTGCCAGCAGGGGCGGGAGGTTTTCGGGATCCTACAATGAGCAGTTCTTC. This translates into CASRGGRFSGSYNEQFF. Using reference TRBV5-8 and TRBJ2-1 for the parts outside the CDR3, the full variable domain is EAGVTQSPTHLIKTRGQQATLRCSPISGHTSVYWYQQALGLGLQFLLWYDEGEERNRGNFPPRFSGRQFPNYSSELNVNALELEDSALYLCASRGGRFSGSYNEQFFGPGTRLTVL.

The CDR3 DNA reads as TGTGCCACCAGCAGAGGACAGAACTCCTACGAGCAGTACTTC. Translated, it gives CATSRGQNSYEQYF. This chain joins TRBV15 and TRBJ2-5, with D possibly matching TRBD1 (5 bases). The J call could be wrong; TRBJ2-7 is a better fit for the DNA end. The CDR3 has 14 residues. From germline, CDR1 is LNHNV and CDR2 YYDKDF (reference sequence).

The rearrangement links TRBV5-4 to TRBJ1-1; D ambiguous. The length of the CDR3 is 13 residues. V lost 4 bases and J 1 base, leaving 8 bases between the germline ends. From germline, CDR1 is SGHNT and CDR2 YYREEE (reference sequence). The CDR3, as DNA: TGTGCCAGCAGCCAACTCCAGAACACTGAAGCTTTCTTT. This translates into CASSQLQNTEAFF.

In its sample, this clone was seen a few times. The J gene is TRBJ1-1, the V gene TRBV19; 9 bases fit TRBD1. Trimming removed 4 bases from V and 0 bases from J; junction bases left unmatched: 0. The germline V gene encodes CDR1 LNHDA and CDR2 SQIVND (reference sequence). The CDR3 has 14 residues. CDR3 protein: CASSRTGVNTEAFF. The DNA for the CDR3 is TGTGCCAGTAGTAGGACAGGGGTGAACACTGAAGCTTTCTTT.

The chain combines TRBV18 with TRBJ2-6, with D perhaps TRBD1 (6 bases). The CDR3 consists of 18 residues. The germline gives CDR1 KGHSH, CDR2 LQKENI. Trimming pared 4 bases from V and 2 bases from J, leaving 18 bases between. CDR3 bases: TGTGCCAGCTCACTAAACATTCACAGGGTTCCTGGGGCCAACGTCCTGACTTTC. This translates into CASSLNIHRVPGANVLTF.

This chain links TRBV28 with TRBJ2-6; a weak D match, TRBD1 (5 bases). This CDR3 contains 16 residues. Germline V CDR1 and CDR2: MDHEN, SYDVKM. The V end lost 5 bases, the J end lost 2 bases, and 13 bases lay between the germline ends. The CDR3 is CASSPRQLTGANVLTF. In DNA, the CDR3 is TGTGCCAGCAGTCCACGACAGCTTACTGGGGCCAACGTCCTGACTTTC.

The chain has TRBV7-2 and TRBJ2-7; 10 positions agree with TRBD2. Per germline, CDR1 SGHTA and CDR2 FQGNSA. V shed 6 bases, J shed 8 bases, and the junction held 13 bases outside the gene matches. CDR3 size: 15 residues. The CDR3 protein is CASSPSGASGSKQYF. In DNA, the CDR3 is TGTGCCAGCAGTCCTAGTGGGGCTAGCGGGAGCAAGCAGTACTTC.

This rearrangement joins TRBV10-1 to TRBJ2-3, with D maybe TRBD2 (6 bases). The V end was cut by 3 bases, the J end by 2 bases, with 36 bases between. The CDR3 contains 23 residues. Per germline, CDR1 WNHNN and CDR2 SYGVQD (reference sequence). CDR3 bases: TGCGCCAGCAGTGACTTTGAGCTAGCGAGAGACCGAGGCGAGCAGGTCATCACAGATACGCAGTATTTT. Its protein is CASSDFELARDRGEQVITDTQYF.

This chain connects TRBV28 to TRBJ1-1; 10 nucleotides line up with TRBD1. Germline V CDR1 and CDR2: MDHEN, SYDVKM. Trimming at V came to 7 bases and at J to 3 bases, leaving 5 bases not matched to a gene. The CDR3 spans 14 residues. CDR3 protein: CASTWDRGDTEAFF. CDR3 DNA: TGTGCCAGCACCTGGGACAGGGGCGACACTGAAGCTTTCTTT.

The chain carries TRBV27 and TRBJ1-2; tentative D call: TRBD1 (5 bases). The CDR3 covers 13 residues. Germline V gives CDR1 MNHEY, CDR2 SMNVEV (reference sequence). With 4 bases removed from V and 6 bases from J, the gap between germline ends came to 12 bases. The CDR3 sequence is CASSWSGLDGYTF. CDR3 bases: TGTGCCAGCAGTTGGTCAGGGCTGGATGGCTACACCTTC.

CDR3 sequence: CASSLAAAANYGYTF. CDR3 coding DNA: TGCGCCAGCAGCTTGGCAGCGGCAGCTAACTATGGCTACACCTTC. The gene calls are TRBV5-1 and TRBJ1-2; D not resolved. Germline V gene sequence: CDR1 SGHRS, CDR2 YFSETQ. The CDR3 is made up of 15 amino acids. V lost 0 bases and J 0 bases, leaving 9 bases between the germline ends.

This chain connects TRBV4-1 to TRBJ2-3; 11 bases match TRBD2. V trimming: 2 bases; J trimming: 2 bases; junction bases outside the gene matches: 6. From germline, CDR1 is MGHRA and CDR2 YSYEKL. The CDR3 has 17 residues. The CDR3 loop is CASSQLSGRATTDTQYF. The CDR3 nucleotides read TGCGCCAGCAGCCAACTTAGCGGGAGGGCCACCACAGATACGCAGTATTTT.

The chain recombines TRBV2 with TRBJ2-7; 10 bases are shared with TRBD2. The junction had 3 bases not matched to a gene; V was cut back by 4 bases and J by 6 bases. The CDR3 loop spans 13 amino acids. Germline V CDR1 and CDR2: SNHLY, FYNNEI. The CDR3 DNA follows: TGTGCCAGCAGTGCTGGGACTAGCGTCGAGCAGTACTTC. This translates into CASSAGTSVEQYF.

The chain is built from TRBV29-1 and TRBJ2-6; TRBD1 might be the D (5 bases). Germline-derived CDR1 and CDR2 are SQVTM and ANQGSEA. The V end lost 6 bases, the J end lost 4 bases, and 25 bases lay between the germline ends. This CDR3 has 18 residues. CDR3 DNA: TGCAGCGTCATCCATACAGGTAGAAAGGTCTCAGGGGCCAACGTCCTGACTTTC. The encoded protein is CSVIHTGRKVSGANVLTF.

The chain employs TRBV9 and TRBJ2-2; D unresolved. This CDR3 has 13 residues. Trimming took off 6 bases at V and 6 bases at J, with 12 bases between the two ends. Germline values: CDR1 SGDLS, CDR2 YYNGEE. Written as DNA, the CDR3 is TGTGCCAGCACCCCCCTCCTTTCCGGGGAGCTGTTTTTT. This translates into CASTPLLSGELFF.

The J gene is TRBJ2-7, the V gene TRBV29-1; D is unclear. The V gene's germline CDR1 is SQVTM and CDR2 ANQGSEA. The CDR3 length is 13 residues. V lost 5 bases and J 4 bases, leaving 15 bases between the germline ends. The CDR3 DNA reads as TGCAGCGTTCTGACACAGAATTTTTACGAGCAGTACTTC. Translating it yields CSVLTQNFYEQYF.

The rearrangement links TRBV14 to TRBJ2-1; D is perhaps TRBD2 (6 bases). The CDR3 consists of 17 residues. V shed 0 bases and J shed 4 bases, with 16 bases lying between them. CDR1 is SGHDN and CDR2 is FVKESK in the germline V gene. CDR3 protein: CASSQDRSTGVYNEQFF. The CDR3 nucleotides read TGTGCCAGCAGCCAAGATAGATCGACGGGAGTATACAATGAGCAGTTCTTC.

The rearrangement links TRBV19 to TRBJ1-1; D possibly corresponds to TRBD1 (6 bases). Trimming removed 8 bases from V and 0 bases from J, with 13 bases in between. The CDR3 is 14 residues long. Germline CDR1 and CDR2: LNHDA and SQIVND (reference sequence). The CDR3 bases are TGTGCCAGTTTGTTTTCAGGGGTGAACACTGAAGCTTTCTTT. It specifies CASLFSGVNTEAFF.

This clone was found a few times. The genes are TRBV11-2 and TRBJ1-1; TRBD1 agrees at 7 bases. The V and J ends lost 4 bases and 5 bases, in that order; junction bases with no gene match: 7. The CDR3 loop spans 14 amino acids. Germline CDR1 and CDR2: SGHAT and FQNNGV. The CDR3: CASSYETGYTEAFF. CDR3 DNA: TGTGCCAGCAGCTATGAGACAGGGTATACTGAAGCTTTCTTT.

The V gene is TRBV10-3, the J gene TRBJ2-7; 13 bases fit TRBD2. This CDR3 comprises 16 residues. CDR1 ENHRY and CDR2 SYGVKD come from the germline V gene. The junction had 9 bases not matched to a gene; V was cut back by 6 bases and J by 4 bases. The CDR3 DNA is TGTGCCATCAGCCCAGGACTAGCGGGAGTGGGATACGAGCAGTACTTC. Translating gives CAISPGLAGVGYEQYF.

This chain connects TRBV28 to TRBJ1-2; TRBD1 matches at 9 bases. This CDR3 comprises 14 residues. V lost 6 bases to trimming and J lost 8 bases; unmatched junction nucleotides: 10. Germline V gene data show CDR1 as MDHEN and CDR2 as SYDVKM. The CDR3 DNA follows: TGTGCCAGCAGACGTCCCGGGACAGGGTCCGGCTACACCTTC. Protein sequence: CASRRPGTGSGYTF.

The chain employs TRBV7-8 and TRBJ1-5; no firm D call. The V end lost 5 bases, the J end lost 3 bases, and 11 bases lay between the germline ends. The length of the CDR3 is 14 residues. The germline gives CDR1 SGHVS, CDR2 FQNEAQ. DNA for the CDR3: TGTGCCAGCAGCCTGAGGAGCGCCAATCAGCCCCAGCATTTT. Amino acid sequence: CASSLRSANQPQHF.

The CDR3: CASSDRDRGSNQPQHF. The DNA of the CDR3 is TGCGCCAGCAGCGACAGGGACAGGGGGTCCAATCAGCCCCAGCATTTT. The rearrangement joins TRBV10-2 to TRBJ1-5; 11 bases fit TRBD1. Looked up from germline, CDR1 is WSHSY and CDR2 is SAAADI. The CDR3 covers 16 residues. The junction had 7 bases not matched to a gene; V was cut back by 6 bases and J by 3 bases.

CDR3 in DNA: TGTGCCAGCAGTGACTCCGCGGACAGGGAAGCTTTCTTT. This translates into CASSDSADREAFF. The chain has TRBV6-4 and TRBJ1-1; 7 nucleotides align to TRBD1. The CDR3 loop spans 13 amino acids. CDR1 and CDR2 (germline): MRHNA, SNTAGT. The J segment lost 8 bases and the V segment lost 0 bases, leaving 3 bases of the junction unmatched.

The sample holds one count of this clone. V is TRBV19 and J is TRBJ2-7, with 10 bases matching TRBD1. The V segment lost 3 bases and the J segment 3 bases; nucleotides outside the gene matches: 2. Germline CDR1 LNHDA, CDR2 SQIVND (reference sequence). This CDR3 has 14 amino acids. The CDR3 protein is CASSMGQGNYEQYF. DNA for the CDR3: TGTGCCAGTAGTATGGGACAGGGGAACTACGAGCAGTACTTC. The variable domain in full, completed from reference TRBV19 and TRBJ2-7, reads DGGITQSPKYLFRKEGQNVTLSCEQNLNHDAMYWYRQDPGQGLRLIYYSQIVNDFQKGDIAEGYSVSREKKESFPLTVTSAQKNPTAFYLCASSMGQGNYEQYFGPGTRLTVT.

This clone was recorded only once. The chain is built from TRBV19 and TRBJ2-2; D possibly corresponds to TRBD1 (5 bases). Per germline, CDR1 LNHDA and CDR2 SQIVND (reference sequence). This CDR3 comprises 12 residues. The V end lost 11 bases, the J end lost 4 bases, and 11 bases lay between the germline ends. Here the CDR3 DNA reads TGTGCCGGGCAGGGTCCCACCGGGGAGCTGTTTTTT. Its translation is CAGQGPTGELFF.

The rearrangement uses TRBV5-1 and TRBJ2-7; D unresolved. The CDR3 extends over 18 amino acids. Germline CDR1 reads SGHRS; CDR2 reads YFSETQ. The ends were cut back, 5 bases at V and 3 bases at J, with 27 bases in the middle. This chain's CDR3 is CASSSELIPLGPFYEQYF. The CDR3 DNA reads TGCGCCAGCAGTTCCGAACTGATCCCCCTGGGCCCCTTCTACGAGCAGTACTTC.